This T cell receptor beta chain was identified in a study of metastatic and nonmetastatic thyroid tumors. Turning to the study itself: The comparison covered peripheral blood and tumor or nodule tissue in malignant and benign thyroid patients. General study points: Relative to benign nodules, malignant thyroid tumors were reportedly characterized by significantly elevated TCR beta diversity in blood and tumor.

In the study's own analysis: A classifier for distant metastasis in papillary thyroid cancer was constructed using CDR3 differences observed across clinicopathological groups. TCRdb re-clonotyped the PCR reads via MiXCR. What appears here as the V and J calls and clone size reflects TCRdb's work, not the paper's. The sample consists of 20,000 to 25,000 clones, roughly 21% of them appearing once. Worth noting for this clone: No antigen is known for it. The junction and the germline gene differ at one end; a read error may be behind it.

The germline V gene has CDR1 PRHDT and CDR2 FYEKMQ (reference sequence). The CDR3 runs 12 residues. Nobody among the patients had been given any treatment before thyroid surgery. The chain recombines TRBV13 with TRBJ2-3; perhaps TRBD2 as D (6 bases). The sequence was obtained from a female donor with papillary thyroid cancer or a benign thyroid nodule (not recorded which). Some clones in this sample may be carry-over from other donors' samples. Sequenced input: blood. The CDR3 here is CASRLGGGLQYF. The CDR3 nucleotides read TGTGCCAGCAGATTAGGTGGAGGGCTGCAGTATTTT. Based on the CDR3 plus reference TRBV13 and TRBJ2-3, the full variable domain is AAGVIQSPRHLIKEKRETATLKCYPIPRHDTVYWYQQGPGQDPQFLISFYEKMQSDKGSIPDRFSAQQFSDYHSELNMSSLELGDSALYFCASRLGGGLQYFGPGTRLTVL.